This T cell receptor beta chain derives from a study of T cells in Graves' hyperthyroidism and ophthalmopathy. This CDR3 comprises 16 residues. Germline V gene lookup returns CDR1 MDHEN and CDR2 SYDVKM. The germline V and J ends were trimmed by 3 bases and 2 bases, with 13 bases remaining between them. RNA transcripts gave rise to amplified TCR beta CDR3 regions. In the first-round RT-PCR of the TCR CDR3, the HTBI primer set was used. TCRdb recomputed calls from the multiplex PCR reads with MiXCR, one row per CDR3 protein. The top ten clones hold 40% to 65% of a sample with about 200,000 distinct CDR3 sequences, about a sixth of them seen once. This clonotype was recorded many times. If no ophthalmopathy progression occurred within 18 months, Graves' hyperthyroidism was stable.

Sequencing was carried out using blood. The sequence was obtained from a woman aged 45 to 65 with Graves' hyperthyroidism. This chain uses TRBV28 with TRBJ2-2, with D tentatively TRBD1 or TRBD2 (5 bases each). This CDR3 is CASSFYRDLNTGELFF. In nucleotides, the CDR3 is TGTGCCAGCAGTTTTTACCGGGACCTCAACACCGGGGAGCTGTTTTTT.